Shown below are 17 T cell receptor beta chains from a single sample sequenced in a study of blood T cell repertoires in COVID-19. Sequencing was performed with immunoSEQ multiplex PCR; in TCRdb, only in-frame clones are kept and a portion is missing. The table has some 190,000 clones, approximately 80% seen once. The sample consisted of PBMCs or T cells enriched from blood (not recorded which). These receptors were taken from a man younger than 40 with acute COVID-19.

The V and J genes are TRBV20-1 and TRBJ1-3; D not certain. The CDR3 spans 11 residues. CDR1 DFQATT and CDR2 SNEGSKA come from the germline V gene (reference sequence). V gave up 2 bases and J gave up 9 bases, with 8 bases separating them. CDR3 nucleotide sequence: TGCAGTGCTAGATGGGCATCCACCATATATTTT. Amino acid sequence: CSARWASTIYF.

The chain combines TRBV4-2 with TRBJ2-7; weak D call: TRBD2 (5 bases). V lost 4 bases to trimming and J lost 0 bases, with 10 bases between them. CDR1 is LGHNA, CDR2 YNFKEQ, per germline. CDR3 length: 14 residues. In DNA, the CDR3 is TGTGCCAGCAGCCCCGAGGGTCACTCCTACGAGCAGTACTTC. Translated, it gives CASSPEGHSYEQYF.

J is TRBJ2-1 and V is TRBV27, with D perhaps TRBD1 (6 bases). This CDR3 spans 15 amino acids. Trimming stripped 0 bases from V and 8 bases from J, with 14 bases between. The V gene's germline CDR1 is MNHEY and CDR2 SMNVEV (reference sequence). The CDR3 loop is CASSLSGHRWDEQFF. CDR3 nucleotides: TGTGCCAGCAGTTTATCGGGACACCGGTGGGATGAGCAGTTCTTC.

The table lists this clone with a few counts. V and J are TRBV12-5 and TRBJ1-1; D unresolved. Trimming removed 6 bases at V and 1 base at J, with 15 bases between. CDR1 is LGHNT and CDR2 is FRNRAP in the germline V gene. The CDR3 runs 15 residues. CDR3 DNA sequence: TGTGCTAGTGGGAGAACTAAGGCGCAGAACACTGAAGCTTTCTTT. Its protein is CASGRTKAQNTEAFF.

V is TRBV19 and J is TRBJ2-2; TRBD2 matches at 11 bases. The CDR3 sequence is 15 residues long. In germline, CDR1 is LNHDA, CDR2 SQIVND (reference sequence). V shed 4 bases, J shed 7 bases, and the junction held 5 bases outside the gene matches. As DNA, the CDR3 is TGTGCCAGTAGTACGCTAGCGGGGGGCCTCGGGGAGCTGTTTTTT. Protein: CASSTLAGGLGELFF.

This clone was seen more than once but under ten times. The J gene is TRBJ1-5, the V gene TRBV19, with unresolved D. The CDR3 spans 13 residues. V was shortened by 1 base and J by 5 bases, with 6 bases between the two germline ends. CDR1 and CDR2 (germline): LNHDA, SQIVND (reference sequence). The CDR3 DNA sequence: TGTGCCAGTAGTATAGTGGCCGATCAGCCCCAGCATTTT. Translated, it gives CASSIVADQPQHF.

This chain connects TRBV6-4 to TRBJ2-3; 8 bases match TRBD2. V lost 4 bases, J lost 0 bases, and 0 bases stayed unmatched. Germline V gene sequence: CDR1 MRHNA, CDR2 SNTAGT. The length of the CDR3 is 14 residues. In DNA form, the CDR3 reads TGTGCCAGCAGTGCGGGGGGGAGCACAGATACGCAGTATTTT. Its translation is CASSAGGSTDTQYF.

The chain joins TRBV10-2 to TRBJ1-3, with D possibly TRBD1 on 6 matching bases. Trimming cost V 8 bases and J 6 bases, with 17 bases left between them. This CDR3 is built from 14 residues. In germline, CDR1 is WSHSY, CDR2 SAAADI. The CDR3 protein is CASSPGPGENTIYF. The CDR3 DNA follows: TGCGCCAGCTCCCCCGGCCCAGGGGAAAACACCATATATTTT.

The chain combines TRBV5-1 with TRBJ1-2; D remains ambiguous. Germline CDR1 and CDR2: SGHRS and YFSETQ. V lost 9 bases, J lost 6 bases, and 18 bases lay in between. The CDR3 is 13 amino acids. The CDR3 DNA reads as TGCGCCACTAGGCTGCCGGGAGCGGATGGCTACACCTTC. It encodes CATRLPGADGYTF.

This clone was detected a few times. The chain uses TRBV4-1 and TRBJ1-1; tentative D call: TRBD1 (6 bases). In germline, CDR1 is MGHRA, CDR2 YSYEKL. There are 14 residues in the CDR3. V lost 5 bases to trimming and J lost 5 bases, with 15 bases between them. The CDR3 DNA sequence: TGCGCCAGCAGCGGACGGACAGTAGGAACTGAAGCTTTCTTT. It yields the protein CASSGRTVGTEAFF.

This clone came up once. V and J are TRBV5-4 and TRBJ2-5; 8 positions match TRBD1. CDR3 length: 17 amino acids. Germline CDR1 is SGHNT and CDR2 is YYREEE (reference sequence). J lost 4 bases, V lost 0 bases, and 11 bases had no gene match. CDR3 DNA sequence: TGTGCCAGCAGCTTGGTCCAGGGGGCAGGAGTAGGAGAGACCCAGTACTTC. This translates into CASSLVQGAGVGETQYF.

This rearrangement joins TRBV19 to TRBJ2-7, with 11 bases that match TRBD1. Germline CDR1 LNHDA, CDR2 SQIVND (reference sequence). The V segment lost 5 bases and the J segment 2 bases; nucleotides outside the gene matches: 8. This CDR3 spans 16 amino acids. As DNA, the CDR3 is TGTGCCAGTAGTCCCCGGGACAGGGGGGCTACCTACGAGCAGTACTTC. It translates to CASSPRDRGATYEQYF.

This clone was observed once. The chain combines TRBV2 with TRBJ2-5, with a tentative D call TRBD1 (6 bases). Trimming cost V 6 bases and J 6 bases, with 20 bases left between them. This CDR3 is 15 amino acids long. CDR1 SNHLY and CDR2 FYNNEI come from the germline V gene. This chain's CDR3 is CASRYYPDSTKTQYF. For the CDR3, the DNA is TGTGCCAGCAGGTACTATCCGGACAGTACCAAGACCCAGTACTTC.

DNA for the CDR3: TGTGCCAGCAGTGTTGGGCCCGGTCGGGAAACAGATACGCAGTATTTT. The encoded protein is CASSVGPGRETDTQYF. V gene TRBV6-1 combines with J gene TRBJ2-3, with D tentatively TRBD2 (5 bases). Trimming shortened V by 4 bases and J by 3 bases, and 17 bases separated the two germline ends. Germline values: CDR1 MNHNS, CDR2 SASEGT. This CDR3 comprises 16 residues.

Here the CDR3 reads CASSQTWNTEAFF. CDR3 nucleotides: TGTGCCAGCAGCCAAACATGGAACACTGAAGCTTTCTTT. The chain combines TRBV3-1 (or the pseudogene TRBV3-2) with TRBJ1-1; no firm D call. The CDR3 contains 13 residues. Trimming took off 2 bases at V and 1 base at J, with 5 bases between the two ends. The V gene's germline CDR1 is LGHDT and CDR2 YNNKEL (reference sequence).

This chain uses TRBV5-4 with TRBJ2-2, with D possibly being TRBD2 (5 bases). The CDR3 extends over 14 amino acids. Germline-derived CDR1 and CDR2 are SGHNT and YYREEE (reference sequence). The ends were cut back, 4 bases at V and 2 bases at J, with 9 bases in the middle. The CDR3 region has the DNA TGTGCCAGCAGCCTTGACTACAACACCGGGGAGCTGTTTTTT. Its protein is CASSLDYNTGELFF.

This chain uses TRBV10-3 with TRBJ2-7; a weak D match, TRBD2 (5 bases). The CDR3 contains 12 residues. Germline V lookup: CDR1 ENHRY, CDR2 SYGVKD. The V end was cut by 2 bases, the J end by 6 bases, with 8 bases between. The CDR3 DNA reads TGTGCCATCAGTGAGCTTCGGGGCGAGCAGTACTTC. Amino acids: CAISELRGEQYF.